This paragraph covers one T cell receptor beta chain sequence. The data stem from a study of shared clonotypes between healthy human individuals. For every subset, genomic DNA was evenly distributed across several immunoSEQ plates. In the authors' workflow: In the immunoSEQ data, sequences were junction-only and lacked quality scores, so filtering differed. Only in-frame clones appear in the TCRdb table, and some are missing; sequencing was by immunoSEQ multiplex PCR. V and J calls and clone size are copied from that table; D and trimming were computed from the DNA. The table shows millions of clones, with about 95% occurring only once. The naive CD8 population came from CD45RO-negative cells selected for CCR7, without terminally differentiated effector memory CD45RA+ cells. Everyone who donated was a Caucasian adult who lived in Nashville, Tennessee. This clonotype was obtained from a man in his late teens or twenties in good health. What was sequenced was naive CD8+ T cells sorted from blood.

The CDR3 DNA follows: TGCGCCAGCAGCCAAGAAATTATGGGGGGCACAGATACGCAGTATTTT. Protein: CASSQEIMGGTDTQYF. The chain is built from TRBV4-3 and TRBJ2-3; possibly TRBD1 or TRBD2 for D (5 bases each). Germline CDR1 and CDR2: LGHNA and YSLEER. The CDR3 runs 16 residues. Between the trimmed V and J ends, which lost 0 bases and 1 base, there was a span of 11 bases.